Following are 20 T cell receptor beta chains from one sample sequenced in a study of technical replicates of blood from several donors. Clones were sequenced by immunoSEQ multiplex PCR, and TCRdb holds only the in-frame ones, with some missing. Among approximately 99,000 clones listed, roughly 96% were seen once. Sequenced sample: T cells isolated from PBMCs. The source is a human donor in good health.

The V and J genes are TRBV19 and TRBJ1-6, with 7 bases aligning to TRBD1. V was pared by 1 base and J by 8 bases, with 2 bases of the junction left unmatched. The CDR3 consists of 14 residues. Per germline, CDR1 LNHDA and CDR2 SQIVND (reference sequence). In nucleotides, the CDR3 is TGTGCCAGTAGTATAGCCGGGACAGATTCACCCCTCCACTTT. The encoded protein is CASSIAGTDSPLHF.

CDR3 nucleotides: TGTGCCAGCAGCTTAGGAGGACTAGCGGGAGGGCCCACAGATACGCAGTATTTT. It encodes CASSLGGLAGGPTDTQYF. The chain links TRBV13 to TRBJ2-3, with 15 positions matching TRBD2. The CDR3 length is 18 residues. Trimming took 0 bases from V and 2 from J; bases not matched to a gene: 3. In germline, CDR1 is PRHDT, CDR2 FYEKMQ (reference sequence).

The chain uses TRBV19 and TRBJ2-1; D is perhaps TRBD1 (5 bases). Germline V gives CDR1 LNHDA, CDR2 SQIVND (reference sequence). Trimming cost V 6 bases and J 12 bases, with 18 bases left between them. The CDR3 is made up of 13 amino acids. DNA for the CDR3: TGTGCCAGTAGCCTGGGTGGGGCTCCGGCGCAGTTCTTC. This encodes CASSLGGAPAQFF.

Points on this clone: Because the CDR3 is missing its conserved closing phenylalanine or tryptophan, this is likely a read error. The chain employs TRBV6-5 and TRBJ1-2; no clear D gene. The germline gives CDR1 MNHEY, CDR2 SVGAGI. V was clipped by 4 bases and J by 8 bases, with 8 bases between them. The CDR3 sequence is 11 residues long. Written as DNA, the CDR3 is TGTGCCAGCAGTTCTTTGTGGGGCTACACCCTC. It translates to CASSSLWGYTL.

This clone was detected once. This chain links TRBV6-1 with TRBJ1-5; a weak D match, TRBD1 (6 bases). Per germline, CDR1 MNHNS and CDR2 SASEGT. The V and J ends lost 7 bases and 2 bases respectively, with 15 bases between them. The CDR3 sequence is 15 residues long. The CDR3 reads CASIVRGAGNQPQHF. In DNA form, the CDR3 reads TGTGCCAGCATAGTACGGGGGGCTGGCAATCAGCCCCAGCATTTT.

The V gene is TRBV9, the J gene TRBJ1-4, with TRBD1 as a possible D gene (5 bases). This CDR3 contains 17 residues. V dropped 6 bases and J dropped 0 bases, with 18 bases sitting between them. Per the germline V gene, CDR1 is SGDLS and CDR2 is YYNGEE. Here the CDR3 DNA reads TGTGCCAGCACCCCACCCCCCGGAGGGGCAACTAATGAAAAACTGTTTTTT. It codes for CASTPPPGGATNEKLFF.

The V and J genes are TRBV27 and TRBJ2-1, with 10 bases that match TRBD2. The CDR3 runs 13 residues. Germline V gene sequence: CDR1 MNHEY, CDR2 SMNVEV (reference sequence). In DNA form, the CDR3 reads TGTCTGGCGGGGGCTAGCGGGAGACATGAGCAGTTCTTC. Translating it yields CLAGASGRHEQFF.

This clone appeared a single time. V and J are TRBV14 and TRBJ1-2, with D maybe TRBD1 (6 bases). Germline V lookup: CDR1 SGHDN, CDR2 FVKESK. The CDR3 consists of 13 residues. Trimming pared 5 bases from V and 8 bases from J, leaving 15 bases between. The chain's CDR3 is CASSEGDRFGYTF. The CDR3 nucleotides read TGTGCCAGCAGCGAAGGAGACAGGTTCGGCTACACCTTC.

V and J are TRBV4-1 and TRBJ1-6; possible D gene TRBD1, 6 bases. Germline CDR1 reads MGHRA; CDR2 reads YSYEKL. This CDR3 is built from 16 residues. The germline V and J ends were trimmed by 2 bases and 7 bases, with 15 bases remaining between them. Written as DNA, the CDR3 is TGCGCCAGCAGCCAACAACTATCGGACAGAAATTCACCCCTCCACTTT. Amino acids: CASSQQLSDRNSPLHF.

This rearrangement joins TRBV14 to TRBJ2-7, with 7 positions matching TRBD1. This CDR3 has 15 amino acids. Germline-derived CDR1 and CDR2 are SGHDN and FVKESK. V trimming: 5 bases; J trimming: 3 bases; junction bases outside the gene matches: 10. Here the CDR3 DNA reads TGTGCCAGCAGCAACCGGCCGGGACAGAGCTACGAGCAGTACTTC. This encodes CASSNRPGQSYEQYF.

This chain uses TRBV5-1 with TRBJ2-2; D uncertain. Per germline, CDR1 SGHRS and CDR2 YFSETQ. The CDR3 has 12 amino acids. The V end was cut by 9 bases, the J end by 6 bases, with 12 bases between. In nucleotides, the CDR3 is TGCGCCACCTCCCGTCAGGCCGGGGAGCTGTTTTTT. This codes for CATSRQAGELFF.

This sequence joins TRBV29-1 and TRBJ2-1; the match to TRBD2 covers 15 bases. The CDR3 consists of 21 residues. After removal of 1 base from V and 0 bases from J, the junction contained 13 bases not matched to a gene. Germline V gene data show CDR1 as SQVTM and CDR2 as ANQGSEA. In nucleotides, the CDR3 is TGCAGCGTTGAAGTTGGTCCGGGACTAGCGGGGGGCAGCAGCTCCTACAATGAGCAGTTCTTC. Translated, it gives CSVEVGPGLAGGSSSYNEQFF.

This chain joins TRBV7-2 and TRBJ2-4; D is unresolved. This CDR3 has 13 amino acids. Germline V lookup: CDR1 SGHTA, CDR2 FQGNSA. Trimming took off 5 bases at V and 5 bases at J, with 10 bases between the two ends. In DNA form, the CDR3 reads TGTGCCAGCAGCCAATTGGCCCAAAACATTCAGTACTTC. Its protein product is CASSQLAQNIQYF.

This CDR3 reads CASSFFSGPDKETQYF. The DNA for the CDR3 is TGTGCCAGCAGCTTTTTCTCTGGGCCAGACAAGGAGACCCAGTACTTC. The chain employs TRBV11-2 and TRBJ2-5; D remains unclear. CDR3 length equals 16 residues. Trimming shortened V by 3 bases and J by 5 bases, and 19 bases separated the two germline ends. The germline gives CDR1 SGHAT, CDR2 FQNNGV.

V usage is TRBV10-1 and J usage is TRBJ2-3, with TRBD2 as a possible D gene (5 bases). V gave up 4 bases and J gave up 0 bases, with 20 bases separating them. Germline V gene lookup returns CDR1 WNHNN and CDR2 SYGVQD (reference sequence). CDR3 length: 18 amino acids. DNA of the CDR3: TGCGCCAGCAGTGCTCCCAATCATAAGCGGCCTAGCACAGATACGCAGTATTTT. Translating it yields CASSAPNHKRPSTDTQYF.

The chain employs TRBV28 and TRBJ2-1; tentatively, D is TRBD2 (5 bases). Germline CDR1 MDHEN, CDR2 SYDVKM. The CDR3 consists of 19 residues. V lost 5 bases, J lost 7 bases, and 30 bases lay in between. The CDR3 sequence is CASSARTLLSGPVVNEQFF. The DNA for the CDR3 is TGTGCCAGCAGTGCCCGGACCCTACTAAGCGGACCGGTGGTGAATGAGCAGTTCTTC.

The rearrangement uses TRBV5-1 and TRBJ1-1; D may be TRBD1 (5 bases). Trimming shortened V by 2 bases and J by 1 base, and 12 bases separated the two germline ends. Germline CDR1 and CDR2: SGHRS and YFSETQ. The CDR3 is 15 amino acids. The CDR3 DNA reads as TGCGCCAGCAGCTTTGCTGGGGCCTCGAACACTGAAGCTTTCTTT. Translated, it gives CASSFAGASNTEAFF.

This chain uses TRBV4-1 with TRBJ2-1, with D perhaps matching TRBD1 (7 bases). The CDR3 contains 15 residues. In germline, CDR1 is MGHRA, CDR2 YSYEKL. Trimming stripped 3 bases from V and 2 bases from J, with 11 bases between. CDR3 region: CASSHSRGAYNEQFF. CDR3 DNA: TGCGCCAGCAGCCATAGCAGGGGGGCCTACAATGAGCAGTTCTTC.

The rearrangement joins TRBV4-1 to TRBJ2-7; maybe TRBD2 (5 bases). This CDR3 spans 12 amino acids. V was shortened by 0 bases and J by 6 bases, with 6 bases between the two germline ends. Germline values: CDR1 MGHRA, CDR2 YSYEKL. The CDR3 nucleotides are TGCGCCAGCAGCCAAGATGGGAGCGAGCAGTACTTC. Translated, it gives CASSQDGSEQYF.

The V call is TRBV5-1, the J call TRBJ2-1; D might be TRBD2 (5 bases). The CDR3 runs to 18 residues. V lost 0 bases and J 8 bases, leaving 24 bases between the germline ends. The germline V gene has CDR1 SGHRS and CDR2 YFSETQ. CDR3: CASSLGSSPGSVADEQFF. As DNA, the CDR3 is TGCGCCAGCAGCTTGGGATCCTCTCCGGGAAGCGTCGCGGATGAGCAGTTCTTC.